The 25 T cell receptor beta chains below come from one sample, sequenced in a study of CD4 T cells in relation to SARS-CoV-2 and coronaviruses. TCRdb's table, derived via immunoSEQ multiplex PCR, lists solely in-frame clones and lacks some. Of 50,000 to 70,000 clones in the sample, 75% to 90% were seen once. Before the COVID-19 pandemic, during about 2011-2019, CD4+ T cells were taken from unexposed donors. The sequenced sample was memory CD4+ T cells from PBMCs. These receptors were obtained from a human donor in good health.

The chain carries TRBV29-1 and TRBJ2-6; D gene uncertain. CDR1 is SQVTM, CDR2 ANQGSEA, per germline. The CDR3 spans 13 residues. Deletions cut 5 bases from V and 1 base from J, with 6 bases between. The CDR3 region is CSVYESGANVLTF. In nucleotides, the CDR3 is TGCAGCGTTTATGAATCTGGGGCCAACGTCCTGACTTTC.

The chain couples TRBV11-2 to TRBJ1-2; TRBD1 agrees at 10 bases. Germline V gene sequence: CDR1 SGHAT, CDR2 FQNNGV. This CDR3 contains 13 residues. V trimming: 4 bases; J trimming: 8 bases; junction bases outside the gene matches: 4. CDR3: CASSSGQGYGYTF. The CDR3 DNA sequence: TGTGCCAGCAGCTCGGGACAGGGGTACGGCTACACCTTC. Full variable domain (remainder filled in from reference TRBV11-2 and TRBJ1-2): EAGVAQSPRYKIIEKRQSVAFWCNPISGHATLYWYQQILGQGPKLLIQFQNNGVVDDSQLPKDRFSAERLKGVDSTLKIQPAKLEDSAVYLCASSSGQGYGYTFGSGTRLTVV.

The chain recombines TRBV7-8 with TRBJ2-3; D may be TRBD2 (5 bases). CDR1 is SGHVS and CDR2 is FQNEAQ in the germline V gene. CDR3 length: 14 residues. The germline V and J ends were trimmed by 0 bases and 2 bases, with 6 bases remaining between them. CDR3 sequence (DNA): TGTGCCAGCAGCTTAGCGCGGGTCACAGATACGCAGTATTTT. This sequence encodes CASSLARVTDTQYF.

This clone has only a few counts. The chain has TRBV2 and TRBJ1-6, with D hard to call. Germline assignment: CDR1 SNHLY and CDR2 FYNNEI. V lost 5 bases, J lost 5 bases, and 7 bases lay in between. CDR3 length equals 13 residues. In DNA form, the CDR3 reads TGTGCCAGCAGTCCTTCTAATAATTCACCCCTCCACTTT. It codes for CASSPSNNSPLHF.

This chain uses TRBV7-2 with TRBJ1-5, with D uncertain. This CDR3 has 13 residues. V dropped 4 bases and J dropped 4 bases, with 8 bases sitting between them. The germline V gene has CDR1 SGHTA and CDR2 FQGNSA. The CDR3 region is CASSSTNNQPQHF. The CDR3, as DNA: TGTGCCAGCAGCTCGACAAATAATCAGCCCCAGCATTTT.

Comments on this clone: This sample also contains other DNA sequences that code for the same CDR3. CDR3 sequence reads: CASSLQGVDNEQFF. DNA of the CDR3: TGCGCCAGCAGCTTACAGGGAGTGGACAATGAGCAGTTCTTC. The chain has TRBV5-1 and TRBJ2-1; perhaps TRBD1 as D (6 bases). This CDR3 is 14 amino acids long. Trimming cost V 2 bases and J 5 bases, with 11 bases left between them. Germline loops: CDR1 SGHRS, CDR2 YFSETQ.

This rearrangement joins TRBV6-5 to TRBJ1-1; the match to TRBD1 covers 7 bases. The CDR3 is 13 amino acids. V lost 6 bases and J lost 3; bases outside the gene matches: 4. CDR1 is MNHEY, CDR2 SVGAGI, per germline. In nucleotides, the CDR3 is TGTGCCAGCAGAGCAGGGGGATACACTGAAGCTTTCTTT. Translated: CASRAGGYTEAFF.

This clone was seen a single time. The chain employs TRBV27 and TRBJ1-2; D possibly corresponds to TRBD1 (5 bases). Between the trimmed V and J ends, which lost 0 bases and 6 bases, there was a span of 11 bases. CDR3 size: 14 residues. The germline V gene encodes CDR1 MNHEY and CDR2 SMNVEV (reference sequence). This chain's CDR3 is CASSLSGRGDGYTF. The CDR3 coding sequence is TGTGCCAGCAGTTTATCGGGCCGGGGGGATGGCTACACCTTC.

The chain uses TRBV7-2 and TRBJ2-7; D is possibly TRBD1 (5 bases). V lost 0 bases to trimming and J lost 5 bases, with 14 bases between them. Germline assignment: CDR1 SGHTA and CDR2 FQGNSA. The CDR3 spans 15 residues. CDR3 protein: CASSLAARAQNEQYF. The CDR3, as DNA: TGTGCCAGCAGCTTAGCCGCCAGGGCGCAAAACGAGCAGTACTTC.

The chain links TRBV2 to TRBJ1-5; D is perhaps TRBD1 (6 bases). This CDR3 region has 13 residues. V was cut by 7 bases and J by 7 bases, with 14 bases left in between. Looked up from germline, CDR1 is SNHLY and CDR2 is FYNNEI. Here the CDR3 DNA reads TGTGCCAGCAACTACAGGGATTCGCAGCCCCAGCATTTT. It is translated as CASNYRDSQPQHF.

In its sample, this clone was seen a few times. The V gene is TRBV7-3, the J gene TRBJ2-7, with TRBD1 matching over 7 bases. V lost 5 bases and J lost 6; bases outside the gene matches: 7. This CDR3 spans 13 amino acids. Germline lookup yields CDR1 SGHTA and CDR2 FQGTGA. CDR3 coding DNA: TGTGCCAGCAGCACCCAGGCAGGGGGCGAGCAGTACTTC. This translates into CASSTQAGGEQYF.

V and J are TRBV19 and TRBJ2-7, with D uncertain. The CDR3 runs to 14 residues. Trimming shortened V by 5 bases and J by 1 base, and 12 bases separated the two germline ends. Looked up from germline, CDR1 is LNHDA and CDR2 is SQIVND (reference sequence). The CDR3 coding sequence is TGTGCCAGTAGTCTCGAGACTTTTTCCTACGAGCAGTACTTC. Protein sequence: CASSLETFSYEQYF.

The chain recombines TRBV2 with TRBJ2-3, with 13 bases aligning to TRBD2. Germline CDR1 and CDR2: SNHLY and FYNNEI. Unmatched junction bases numbered 4, after V lost 2 bases and J lost 2 bases. The CDR3 is made up of 17 amino acids. The CDR3 DNA reads as TGTGCCAGCAGTGAACGGACTAGCGGGGGTTTCACAGATACGCAGTATTTT. Its protein product is CASSERTSGGFTDTQYF. Supplemented by reference TRBV2 and TRBJ2-3, the full variable domain reads EPEVTQTPSHQVTQMGQEVILRCVPISNHLYFYWYRQILGQKVEFLVSFYNNEISEKSEIFDDQFSVERPDGSNFTLKIRSTKLEDSAMYFCASSERTSGGFTDTQYFGPGTRLTVL.

This clone was detected once. The chain has TRBV5-4 and TRBJ2-2; 15 nucleotides align to TRBD2. V was clipped by 3 bases and J by 13 bases; unmatched bases: 10. The CDR3 is 16 residues long. Germline CDR1 reads SGHNT; CDR2 reads YYREEE (reference sequence). The CDR3 DNA follows: TGTGCCAGCAGCTACCCCCGGACTAGCGGGGGGGAACGGCTGTTTTTT. It translates to CASSYPRTSGGERLFF.

V is TRBV7-9 and J is TRBJ2-2; TRBD1 agrees at 7 bases. Germline loops: CDR1 SEHNR, CDR2 FQNEAQ (reference sequence). The CDR3 runs to 14 residues. The V and J ends lost 5 bases and 16 bases, in that order; junction bases with no gene match: 16. The CDR3 is CASSPSSAQGKPFF. CDR3 nucleotides: TGTGCCAGCAGCCCGTCGTCGGCACAGGGGAAACCGTTTTTT.

The gene calls are TRBV3-1 (or the pseudogene TRBV3-2) and TRBJ1-5; D gene ambiguous. The CDR3 covers 14 residues. Looked up from germline, CDR1 is LGHDT and CDR2 is YNNKEL (reference sequence). Between the trimmed V and J ends, which lost 4 bases and 8 bases, there was a span of 15 bases. The CDR3 reads CASSPPGSLEPQHF. The CDR3 DNA reads as TGTGCCAGCAGCCCCCCGGGGTCCCTGGAGCCCCAGCATTTT.

This chain uses TRBV28 with TRBJ2-7, with D perhaps TRBD1 or TRBD2 (6 bases each). V dropped 2 bases and J dropped 5 bases, with 13 bases sitting between them. Germline V lookup: CDR1 MDHEN, CDR2 SYDVKM. The CDR3 loop spans 14 amino acids. Written as DNA, the CDR3 is TGTGCCAGCAGTTTAACGGGGGCGCAGAACGAGCAGTACTTC. It encodes CASSLTGAQNEQYF.

This clone was counted once. The chain joins TRBV7-2 to TRBJ2-7; possibly TRBD2 for D (6 bases). Germline CDR1 and CDR2: SGHTA and FQGNSA. This CDR3 region has 15 residues. V was cut by 1 base and J by 5 bases, with 15 bases left in between. The CDR3 region has the DNA TGTGCCAGCAGCTTAGATTGGGGGAGGTTAAACGAGCAGTACTTC. Protein sequence: CASSLDWGRLNEQYF. Filled out from reference TRBV7-2 and TRBJ2-7, the complete variable domain reads GAGVSQSPSNKVTEKGKDVELRCDPISGHTALYWYRQSLGQGLEFLIYFQGNSAPDKSGLPSDRFSAERTGGSVSTLTIQRTQQEDSAVYLCASSLDWGRLNEQYFGPGTRLTVT.

CDR3 nucleotide sequence: TGTGCCAGCAGTTATGCTAGCGGGAGTCCAGATACGCAGTATTTT. It is translated as CASSYASGSPDTQYF. This sequence joins TRBV28 and TRBJ2-3, with 10 bases aligning to TRBD2. Germline loops: CDR1 MDHEN, CDR2 SYDVKM. The CDR3 has 15 amino acids. J gave up 4 bases and V 4 bases, and 5 bases lay outside the gene matches.

The V and J genes are TRBV30 and TRBJ1-6; D is possibly TRBD1 (5 bases). Germline CDR1 is GTSNPN and CDR2 is SVGIG (reference sequence). V lost 1 base to trimming and J lost 6 bases, with 16 bases between them. The CDR3 sequence is 16 residues long. CDR3 amino acids: CAWSEQGKVSNSPLHF. DNA for the CDR3: TGTGCCTGGAGTGAGCAGGGCAAGGTTAGTAATTCACCCCTCCACTTT.

This rearrangement joins TRBV13 to TRBJ1-2; D gene ambiguous. The germline V gene has CDR1 PRHDT and CDR2 FYEKMQ (reference sequence). The CDR3 has 15 amino acids. V gave up 4 bases and J gave up 2 bases, with 14 bases separating them. The chain's CDR3 is CASSSGQKPNYGYTF. The CDR3 DNA reads TGTGCCAGCAGCTCCGGGCAGAAACCGAACTATGGCTACACCTTC.

The chain employs TRBV5-4 and TRBJ1-2; D may be TRBD1 (5 bases). CDR3 length: 14 residues. Trimming left V 4 bases short and J 5 bases short, with 15 bases between. Germline CDR1 SGHNT, CDR2 YYREEE (reference sequence). The CDR3 nucleotides are TGTGCCAGCAGCCCGGACACCGATTTTTATGGCTACACCTTC. This codes for CASSPDTDFYGYTF.

This rearrangement joins TRBV28 to TRBJ1-1, with 7 bases that match TRBD1. The ends lost 6 bases at V and 1 base at J; junction bases unmatched: 11. This CDR3 region has 16 residues. CDR1 is MDHEN and CDR2 is SYDVKM in the germline V gene. The CDR3 region has the DNA TGTGCCAGCAGCCCTGGCTACAGGGGAGGGAACACTGAAGCTTTCTTT. This encodes CASSPGYRGGNTEAFF.

The gene calls are TRBV21-1 and TRBJ2-1; the table assigns TRBD2, which was not confirmed against the DNA. TRBV21-1 is a recognized pseudogene. The CDR3 has 15 amino acids. The CDR3 sequence is CASSKLAGAGNEQFF. DNA for the CDR3: TGTGCCAGCAGCAAACTAGCGGGAGCGGGAAATGAGCAGTTCTTC.

The chain uses TRBV5-1 and TRBJ1-2; 8 nucleotides match TRBD1. The CDR3 has 15 residues. Germline V gene lookup returns CDR1 SGHRS and CDR2 YFSETQ. V lost 5 bases and J lost 1; bases outside the gene matches: 7. DNA of the CDR3: TGCGCCAGCAGTCGGCAGGGGGCTAGTAACTATGGCTACACCTTC. Amino acid sequence: CASSRQGASNYGYTF.